This TCR beta chain is from a study of blood T cell repertoires in COVID-19. All exposed participants met a person with COVID-19 within 2 weeks before entering the study. This clone was seen only once. The CDR3 totals 15 residues. Germline V lookup: CDR1 SGDLS, CDR2 YYNGEE. The germline V and J ends were trimmed by 0 bases and 6 bases, with 12 bases remaining between them. Source study methods: Amplified reference gene primers provided the basis for estimating nucleated cell counts. The data were produced by immunoSEQ multiplex PCR, yet TCRdb's version contains in-frame clones alone and is incomplete. The V and J calls and the clone size are those of that table, but D and trimming were determined from the DNA. The table shows about 240,000 clones, with 83% occurring only once.

The TCR sequence derives from a woman aged 40-49 years who had been exposed to COVID-19. The source material was PBMCs or T cells enriched from blood (not recorded which). The V call is TRBV9, the J call TRBJ1-4; no reliable D call. This chain's CDR3 is CASSVDSRLDEKLFF. Written as DNA, the CDR3 is TGTGCCAGCAGCGTAGATTCTAGGCTTGATGAAAAACTGTTTTTT.